This T cell receptor beta chain stems from a study of blood T cell repertoires in COVID-19. Study-wide context: Acute-phase and convalescent COVID-19 samples originated in the United States, Italy and Spain.

This clone was observed a handful of times. Here immunoSEQ multiplex PCR was the method, and the copy in TCRdb shows in-frame clones only, minus some. The data show just over 80,000 clones, about four fifths seen once. Trimming removed 8 bases from V and 5 bases from J, with 10 bases in between. This CDR3 has 11 residues. Germline V gene lookup returns CDR1 SNHLY and CDR2 FYNNEI. The sequenced material came from peripheral blood. The chain has TRBV2 and TRBJ2-7; tentatively, D is TRBD2 (5 bases). This TCR was sampled from a man older than 75 with acute or convalescent COVID-19. CDR3 bases: TGTGCCAGCGGACTGCAAAACGAGCAGTACTTC. It encodes CASGLQNEQYF.